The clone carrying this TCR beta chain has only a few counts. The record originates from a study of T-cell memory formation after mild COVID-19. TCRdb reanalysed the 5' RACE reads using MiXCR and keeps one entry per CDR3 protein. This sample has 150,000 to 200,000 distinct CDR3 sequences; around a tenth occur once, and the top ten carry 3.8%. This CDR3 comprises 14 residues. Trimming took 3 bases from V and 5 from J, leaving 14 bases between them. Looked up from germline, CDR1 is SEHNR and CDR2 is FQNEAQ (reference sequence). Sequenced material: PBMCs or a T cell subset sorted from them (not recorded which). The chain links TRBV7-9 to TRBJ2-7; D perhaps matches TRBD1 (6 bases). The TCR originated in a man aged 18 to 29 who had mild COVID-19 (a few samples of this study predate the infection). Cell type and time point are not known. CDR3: CASSLAGAVNEQYF. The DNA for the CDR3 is TGTGCCAGCAGCTTGGCAGGGGCAGTCAACGAGCAGTACTTC.